These 21 T cell receptor beta chains were all obtained from the same sample, sequenced in a study of blood T cell repertoires in COVID-19. TCRdb's copy holds only in-frame clones and misses some; the assay was immunoSEQ multiplex PCR. The sample yields 150,000 to 200,000 clones, 88% seen once. Sequencing was performed on PBMCs or T cells enriched from blood (not recorded which). Receptor source: a woman aged 18-29 years who had recovered from COVID-19.

This clone has a single count. The chain recombines TRBV6-5 with TRBJ2-7; TRBD2 is a possible D gene (5 bases). Trimming removed 0 bases from V and 2 bases from J, with 14 bases in between. There are 16 residues in the CDR3. The V gene's germline CDR1 is MNHEY and CDR2 SVGAGI. The CDR3 sequence: CASSYSFGSSPYEQYF. The CDR3 bases are TGTGCCAGCAGTTACTCTTTTGGGAGTTCCCCCTACGAGCAGTACTTC.

The chain joins TRBV5-1 to TRBJ1-4; 7 bases align to TRBD1. This CDR3 spans 13 amino acids. Germline V gives CDR1 SGHRS, CDR2 YFSETQ. V lost 7 bases, J lost 3 bases, and 3 bases stayed unmatched. CDR3 loop: CASADRANEKLFF. The CDR3 coding sequence is TGCGCCAGCGCAGACAGGGCTAATGAAAAACTGTTTTTT. The variable domain in full, completed from reference TRBV5-1 and TRBJ1-4, reads KAGVTQTPRYLIKTRGQQVTLSCSPISGHRSVSWYQQTPGQGLQFLFEYFSETQRNKGNFPGRFSGRQFSNSRSEMNVSTLELGDSALYLCASADRANEKLFFGSGTQLSVL.

The chain employs TRBV3-1 (or the pseudogene TRBV3-2) and TRBJ2-7, with 14 nucleotides matching TRBD2. J gave up 5 bases and V 4 bases, and 7 bases lay outside the gene matches. Germline values: CDR1 LGHDT, CDR2 YNNKEL (reference sequence). The CDR3 length is 16 residues. The CDR3 nucleotides are TGTGCCAGCAGCCCGCCGGGACTAGCGGGAGTTGACGAGCAGTACTTC. As protein: CASSPPGLAGVDEQYF.

In DNA, the CDR3 is TGTGCCAGCAGCTTAACCTCTAATCCCTACAATGAGCAGTTCTTC. Protein product: CASSLTSNPYNEQFF. V usage is TRBV7-3 and J usage is TRBJ2-1; D is uncertain. Trimming stripped 0 bases from V and 2 bases from J, with 8 bases between. The CDR3 covers 15 residues. Germline loops: CDR1 SGHTA, CDR2 FQGTGA.

The chain combines TRBV27 with TRBJ2-7, with 9 bases identical to TRBD1. Germline CDR1 reads MNHEY; CDR2 reads SMNVEV (reference sequence). The V segment lost 5 bases and the J segment 2 bases; nucleotides outside the gene matches: 7. CDR3 length: 15 residues. Written as DNA, the CDR3 is TGTGCCAGCAGTCAGGGGACAGGGACGACCTACGAGCAGTACTTC. Translation gives CASSQGTGTTYEQYF.

The gene calls are TRBV24-1 and TRBJ1-2; 9 bases are shared with TRBD1. This CDR3 is built from 13 residues. J lost 6 bases, V lost 7 bases, and 5 bases had no gene match. CDR1 is KGHDR and CDR2 is SFDVKD in the germline V gene. CDR3 in DNA: TGTGCCACCAGCGGACAGGGGCTGGATGGCTACACCTTC. It specifies CATSGQGLDGYTF.

The chain links TRBV9 to TRBJ1-2; D call uncertain. V gave up 2 bases and J gave up 7 bases, with 15 bases separating them. Looked up from germline, CDR1 is SGDLS and CDR2 is YYNGEE. The CDR3 spans 14 residues. CDR3 sequence reads: CASSVSGLGSGYTF. DNA for the CDR3: TGTGCCAGCAGCGTTTCGGGATTGGGTTCTGGCTACACCTTC. The full variable domain, its missing parts supplied by reference TRBV9 and TRBJ1-2, is DSGVTQTPKHLITATGQRVTLRCSPRSGDLSVYWYQQSLDQGLQFLIQYYNGEERAKGNILERFSAQQFPDLHSELNLSSLELGDSALYFCASSVSGLGSGYTFGSGTRLTVV.

This chain joins TRBV29-1 and TRBJ1-2; 7 bases fit TRBD1. V was clipped by 5 bases and J by 8 bases; unmatched bases: 11. Germline-derived CDR1 and CDR2 are SQVTM and ANQGSEA. This CDR3 spans 13 amino acids. For the CDR3, the DNA is TGCAGCGTTCCGAGACAGGGTGGACGCGGCTACACCTTC. This translates into CSVPRQGGRGYTF.

The chain couples TRBV11-2 to TRBJ2-1, with 9 bases that match TRBD2. This CDR3 contains 15 residues. Looked up from germline, CDR1 is SGHAT and CDR2 is FQNNGV. Losses at the gene ends were 6 bases for V and 4 bases for J; bases not matched to a gene: 7. CDR3 region: CASSFGTSPYNEQFF. In DNA, the CDR3 is TGTGCCAGCAGTTTCGGGACTAGCCCTTACAATGAGCAGTTCTTC. Full variable domain (outside the CDR3, taken from reference TRBV11-2 and TRBJ2-1): EAGVAQSPRYKIIEKRQSVAFWCNPISGHATLYWYQQILGQGPKLLIQFQNNGVVDDSQLPKDRFSAERLKGVDSTLKIQPAKLEDSAVYLCASSFGTSPYNEQFFGPGTRLTVL.

The chain couples TRBV28 to TRBJ1-1, with TRBD1 identical over 7 bases. The CDR3 extends over 14 amino acids. Germline CDR1 is MDHEN and CDR2 is SYDVKM. Unmatched junction bases numbered 9, after V lost 6 bases and J lost 5 bases. CDR3 loop: CASSVGQRVTEAFF. The CDR3 nucleotides are TGTGCCAGCAGCGTGGGACAGAGGGTTACTGAAGCTTTCTTT.

This chain uses TRBV28 with TRBJ2-7; 8 bases agree with TRBD2. Germline V gene sequence: CDR1 MDHEN, CDR2 SYDVKM. With 7 bases clipped from V and 7 bases from J, the junction kept 15 bases outside the gene matches. This CDR3 has 15 residues. CDR3 loop: CASIYASSGSPEQYF. The CDR3 DNA sequence: TGTGCCAGCATTTACGCCAGCAGCGGGAGCCCTGAGCAGTACTTC.

In DNA form, the CDR3 reads TGCGCCAGCAGGAGGACAGGGGGCAGGGATCAGCCCCAGCATTTT. It encodes CASRRTGGRDQPQHF. This chain uses TRBV5-1 with TRBJ1-5; 11 nucleotides line up with TRBD1. J lost 5 bases, V lost 5 bases, and 6 bases had no gene match. Germline values: CDR1 SGHRS, CDR2 YFSETQ. This CDR3 comprises 15 residues.

The J gene is TRBJ1-2, the V gene TRBV7-2; 7 bases line up with TRBD1. Germline loops: CDR1 SGHTA, CDR2 FQGNSA. The CDR3 extends over 14 amino acids. The J segment lost 5 bases and the V segment lost 1 base, leaving 4 bases of the junction unmatched. The CDR3 region has the DNA TGTGCCAGCAGCTTAGAGGGGGCGCAGTATGGCTACACCTTC. Translating it yields CASSLEGAQYGYTF.

CDR3 bases: TGTGCCAGCCTACCAGGGATAGGCAATCAGCCCCAGCATTTT. This translates into CASLPGIGNQPQHF. The rearrangement uses TRBV2 and TRBJ1-5; D possibly corresponds to TRBD1 (5 bases). Germline V gene lookup returns CDR1 SNHLY and CDR2 FYNNEI. The CDR3 has 14 residues. V was clipped by 8 bases and J by 2 bases, with 13 bases between them. The full variable domain, with the rest looked up from reference TRBV2 and TRBJ1-5, is EPEVTQTPSHQVTQMGQEVILRCVPISNHLYFYWYRQILGQKVEFLVSFYNNEISEKSEIFDDQFSVERPDGSNFTLKIRSTKLEDSAMYFCASLPGIGNQPQHFGDGTRLSIL.

V usage is TRBV7-2 and J usage is TRBJ1-2, with TRBD1 matching over 7 bases. The CDR3 length is 16 residues. The ends lost 5 bases at V and 1 base at J; junction bases unmatched: 10. CDR1 is SGHTA, CDR2 FQGNSA, per germline. CDR3 sequence reads: CASSPAPGTVNYGYTF. CDR3 bases: TGTGCCAGCAGCCCGGCTCCCGGGACAGTTAACTATGGCTACACCTTC. Full variable domain (rest looked up from reference TRBV7-2 and TRBJ1-2): GAGVSQSPSNKVTEKGKDVELRCDPISGHTALYWYRQSLGQGLEFLIYFQGNSAPDKSGLPSDRFSAERTGGSVSTLTIQRTQQEDSAVYLCASSPAPGTVNYGYTFGSGTRLTVV.

This chain joins TRBV5-1 and TRBJ2-5, with 9 positions matching TRBD2. The CDR3 has 15 amino acids. Trimming at V came to 3 bases and at J to 5 bases, leaving 8 bases not matched to a gene. Germline values: CDR1 SGHRS, CDR2 YFSETQ. The CDR3 region has the DNA TGCGCCAGCAGCTCCGGGACTAGCAATGTGGAGACCCAGTACTTC. Translated, it gives CASSSGTSNVETQYF.

This chain uses TRBV19 with TRBJ1-5; D may be TRBD1 (5 bases). The CDR3 consists of 17 residues. V gave up 0 bases and J gave up 6 bases, with 18 bases separating them. The germline V gene has CDR1 LNHDA and CDR2 SQIVND (reference sequence). Here the CDR3 reads CASSIDPPTPGGQPQHF. CDR3 DNA sequence: TGTGCCAGTAGTATAGATCCCCCCACCCCCGGGGGTCAGCCCCAGCATTTT. Based on the CDR3 plus reference TRBV19 and TRBJ1-5, the full variable domain is DGGITQSPKYLFRKEGQNVTLSCEQNLNHDAMYWYRQDPGQGLRLIYYSQIVNDFQKGDIAEGYSVSREKKESFPLTVTSAQKNPTAFYLCASSIDPPTPGGQPQHFGDGTRLSIL.

The chain's CDR3 is CASSLIVSREGLSYSYNEQFF. CDR3 nucleotide sequence: TGTGCCAGCAGTTTAATCGTGTCGCGGGAGGGCCTATCTTATTCCTACAATGAGCAGTTCTTC. This sequence joins TRBV28 and TRBJ2-1; 9 nucleotides agree with TRBD2. Germline CDR1 and CDR2: MDHEN and SYDVKM. This CDR3 has 21 residues. The junction had 18 bases not matched to a gene; V was cut back by 2 bases and J by 1 base. The variable domain in full, completed from reference TRBV28 and TRBJ2-1, reads DVKVTQSSRYLVKRTGEKVFLECVQDMDHENMFWYRQDPGLGLRLIYFSYDVKMKEKGDIPEGYSVSREKKERFSLILESASTNQTSMYLCASSLIVSREGLSYSYNEQFFGPGTRLTVL.

J is TRBJ1-3 and V is TRBV9; D gene ambiguous. The germline V and J ends were trimmed by 2 bases and 0 bases, with 3 bases remaining between them. The CDR3 totals 13 residues. Germline lookup yields CDR1 SGDLS and CDR2 YYNGEE. CDR3 in DNA: TGTGCCAGCAGCGTCTCCTCTGGAAACACCATATATTTT. Translation: CASSVSSGNTIYF.

The chain recombines TRBV6-2 or TRBV6-3 with TRBJ1-5, with TRBD1 identical over 7 bases. CDR3 length: 18 residues. V was pared by 2 bases and J by 2 bases, with 12 bases of the junction left unmatched. Germline CDR1 MNHEY, CDR2 SVGEGT. CDR3 residues: CASSYPTRGVVGNQPQHF. In nucleotides, the CDR3 is TGTGCCAGCAGTTACCCCACCAGGGGGGTAGTGGGCAATCAGCCCCAGCATTTT.

The rearrangement links TRBV18 to TRBJ1-5, with 10 bases matching TRBD1. Per germline, CDR1 KGHSH and CDR2 LQKENI. This CDR3 has 15 amino acids. V lost 3 bases and J lost 3; bases outside the gene matches: 2. The DNA for the CDR3 is TGTGCCAGCTCACCGGGACAGGGGTTCAATCAGCCCCAGCATTTT. This codes for CASSPGQGFNQPQHF.